These T cell receptor beta chains were read from a single sample in a study of a mutant IDH1 vaccine in newly diagnosed glioma. No antigen is known for these receptors. Method: immunoSEQ multiplex PCR; TCRdb's copy keeps in-frame clones and lacks some. The repertoire includes about 85,000 clones, approximately 89% of them detected once, and approximately 0.8% sits in the top ten. The sequencing here drew on PBMCs, taken from a glioma patient whose treatment included an IDH1 peptide vaccine. All receptors come from a woman aged 50 to 60 with glioma. Both conserved end residues are part of each CDR3. A D gene is named only where the DNA matches it firmly. Clone size is stated in some rows and not others, as once, few, many or a class when expanded.

J gene,clone size,D gene,V gene,CDR3 DNA,CDR3 protein
TRBJ2-1,once,NA,TRBV27,TGTGCCAGCTCCGGCCCCGGGCCCGTCAGCTCCTACAATGAGCAGTTCTTC,CASSGPGPVSSYNEQFF
TRBJ2-5,NA,NA,TRBV2,TGTGCCAGCGTCACGCAGGGAGAGACCCAGTACTTC,CASVTQGETQYF
TRBJ2-3,NA,TRBD2,TRBV7-6,TGTGCCAGCAGTCTGACTAGCGGGAACCCAGATACGCAGTATTTT,CASSLTSGNPDTQYF
TRBJ2-2,NA,NA,TRBV5-1,TGCGCCAGCAGCTTGCGGCCGAACACCGGGGAGCTGTTTTTT,CASSLRPNTGELFF
TRBJ2-4,NA,NA,TRBV7-8,TGTGCCAGCAGCTTAGCGGGACGTACTGGCATTCAGTACTTC,CASSLAGRTGIQYF
TRBJ1-2,NA,NA,TRBV7-9,TGTGCCAGCAGCTTAGACGAGGGTACAGGCGATGGCTACACCTTC,CASSLDEGTGDGYTF
TRBJ1-5,NA,NA,TRBV2,TGTGCCAGCAGATGGGGCAGGGAAAGCAATCAGCCCCAGCATTTT,CASRWGRESNQPQHF
TRBJ2-1,NA,NA,TRBV5-4,TGTGCCTGCAGTTTGGGACGCTTCTACAATGAGCAGTTCTTC,CACSLGRFYNEQFF
TRBJ2-4,NA,TRBD1,TRBV7-9,TGTGCCAGCAGCTACCCCGGGACAGTAAGAAACATTCAGTACTTC,CASSYPGTVRNIQYF
TRBJ2-7,NA,TRBD2,TRBV6-5,TGTGCCAGCAGCCGGACTAGCGGGGCCGCCTACGAGCAGTACTTC,CASSRTSGAAYEQYF
TRBJ2-5,NA,TRBD1,TRBV5-4,TGTGCCAGCAGCTTGGGACAGGGGCAAGAGACCCAGTACTTC,CASSLGQGQETQYF
TRBJ2-7,NA,TRBD2,TRBV7-7,TGTGCTAGCAGCTTTCTAGCGGGAGAGAACTACGAGCAGTACTTC,CASSFLAGENYEQYF
TRBJ2-1,NA,TRBD1,TRBV28,TGTGCCAGCAGACTCCCGGGACAGGGGTCGCGGTATGAGCAGTTCTTC,CASRLPGQGSRYEQFF
TRBJ2-7,NA,TRBD1,TRBV27,TGTGCCAGCAGTTCCAGGGGGTACAGCTCCTACGAGCAGTACTTC,CASSSRGYSSYEQYF
TRBJ1-1,NA,NA,TRBV4-1,TGCGCCAGCAGCCACGAAATTGGGAGAGGCACTGAAGCTTTCTTT,CASSHEIGRGTEAFF
TRBJ2-5,NA,NA,TRBV27,TGTGCCAGCAGTTTTGAGCGAGGGTTAGAGCAGTACTTC,CASSFERGLEQYF
TRBJ2-2,NA,NA,TRBV5-1,TGCGCCAGCAGCCCGCAAGGAAGCACCGGGGAGCTGTTTTTT,CASSPQGSTGELFF
TRBJ1-5,NA,NA,TRBV28,TGTGCCGGCACCCGGGGGGGTCAGCCCCAGCATTTT,CAGTRGGQPQHF
TRBJ1-2,few,NA,TRBV4-1,TGCGCCAGCAGCCAAGCCCACTTTTTTGGATATGGCTACACCTTC,CASSQAHFFGYGYTF
TRBJ2-3,NA,NA,TRBV2,TGTGCCAGCAGTGAAAAGGCGGGGTTCACAGATACGCAGTATTTT,CASSEKAGFTDTQYF
TRBJ2-7,NA,NA,TRBV7-9,TGTGCCAGCAGCTTAGTGCCAGGACCCTACGAGCAGTACTTC,CASSLVPGPYEQYF
TRBJ1-3,NA,TRBD1,TRBV19,TGTGCCAGTAGTATGAAGAGGGGGCTTGGAAACACCATATATTTT,CASSMKRGLGNTIYF
TRBJ1-5,NA,NA,TRBV19,TGTGCCAGTAAAGACCCTAGGGGCGCATGGGATCAGCCCCAGCATTTT,CASKDPRGAWDQPQHF
TRBJ1-3,NA,TRBD1,TRBV9,TGTGCCAGCAGCGCAACCGGGACAGCAAACACCATATATTTT,CASSATGTANTIYF
TRBJ2-3,NA,TRBD2,TRBV7-3,TGTGCCAGCAGCGAGACTAGCGGGAGGGCTGCAGATACGCAGTATTTT,CASSETSGRAADTQYF
TRBJ2-7,NA,TRBD1,TRBV5-4,TGTGCCAGCAGCTTGCAGGGGGCGGAACTGCAGTACTTC,CASSLQGAELQYF
TRBJ2-2,NA,NA,TRBV7-9,TGTGCCAGCAGCCTCCCGGACCCGGGACGTATCACCGGGGAGCTGTTTTTT,CASSLPDPGRITGELFF
TRBJ2-7,NA,NA,TRBV6-5,TGTGCCAGCAGTGGCAGGGGGGGCCACGAGCAGTACTTC,CASSGRGGHEQYF
TRBJ2-7,NA,NA,TRBV5-6,TGTGCCAGCAGCTTTGGGGGGCAGTCCTACGAGCAGTACTTC,CASSFGGQSYEQYF
TRBJ1-6,once,NA,TRBV27,TGTGCCAGCAGGTCCGCAGGTGAAGGAGGGCGTTCACCCCTCCACTTT,CASRSAGEGGRSPLHF
TRBJ2-3,NA,NA,TRBV28,TGTGCCAGCAGTCTGGACAAGAGGGCGGATACGCAGTATTTT,CASSLDKRADTQYF
TRBJ2-6,once,TRBD1,TRBV2,TGTGCCAGCAGTGAATTGGGGACAGGAGGAGCTGGGGCCAACGTCCTGACTTTC,CASSELGTGGAGANVLTF
TRBJ2-4,NA,NA,TRBV7-9,TGTGCCAGCAGCTTTGGAGGATCGGAGGACATTCAGTACTTC,CASSFGGSEDIQYF
TRBJ1-4,NA,TRBD1,TRBV11-3,TGTGCCTGCAGCGGCCCCAGGGGGAGTAATGAAAAACTGTTTTTT,CACSGPRGSNEKLFF
TRBJ1-1,NA,TRBD1,TRBV10-3,TGTGCCATCAGTGAATTAGTGCCAGGGACAGGTCGTATTGAAGCTTTCTTT,CAISELVPGTGRIEAFF
TRBJ2-7,NA,NA,TRBV18,TGTGCCAGCTCACCACCGGTTGCAGGGGTCCACGAGCAGTACTTC,CASSPPVAGVHEQYF
TRBJ2-3,NA,NA,TRBV5-1,TGCGCCAGCAGCTTAAGCGGGTCGGGGGGCACAGATACGCAGTATTTT,CASSLSGSGGTDTQYF
TRBJ1-1,NA,NA,TRBV7-9,TGTGCCAGCAGCTTCGACAGTTACACTGAAGCTTTCTTT,CASSFDSYTEAFF
TRBJ2-1,NA,NA,TRBV28,TGTGCCAGCAGTGGGGACTCCCGCCATGAGCAGTTCTTC,CASSGDSRHEQFF
TRBJ2-5,NA,NA,TRBV7-8,TGTGCCACCGCCCCGGGTGTCCGAGGGGAGACCCAGTACTTC,CATAPGVRGETQYF
TRBJ2-1,NA,NA,TRBV6-5,TGTGCCAGCAGTTTGCAGGTACAGGGATATGATGAGCAGTTCTTC,CASSLQVQGYDEQFF
TRBJ2-7,once,NA,TRBV4-1,TGCGCCAGCAGCCAAACAGTATCCTACGAGCAGTACTTC,CASSQTVSYEQYF
TRBJ2-7,NA,TRBD2,TRBV5-1,TGCGCCAGCAGCTTCGGACTAGCGGGACCGGAACGATACGAGCAGTACTTC,CASSFGLAGPERYEQYF
TRBJ2-7,NA,NA,TRBV6-1,TGTGCCAGCAGTCCCGGGACACTCGACGAGCAGTACTTC,CASSPGTLDEQYF
TRBJ2-5,NA,TRBD2,TRBV19,TGTGCCAGTAGCTCTAGCGGGAGGGACCAAGAGACCCAGTACTTC,CASSSSGRDQETQYF
TRBJ2-1,NA,TRBD1,TRBV7-9,TGTGCCAGCAGCCGACAGGGGGAGAATGAGCAGTTCTTC,CASSRQGENEQFF
TRBJ1-6,NA,TRBD1,TRBV5-1,TGCGCCAGCAGCCTAACAGGGGGCGGATCACCCCTCCACTTT,CASSLTGGGSPLHF
TRBJ2-7,NA,TRBD2,TRBV7-2,TGTGCCAGCAGCTCCCGTCGCGGGAGTAGGTACGAGCAGTACTTC,CASSSRRGSRYEQYF
TRBJ1-6,once,NA,TRBV2,TGTGCCAGCAGTGAACGACAGACTTTTAATTCACCCCTCCACTTT,CASSERQTFNSPLHF
TRBJ1-3,many,NA,TRBV18,TGTGCCAGCTCACCACGAGGAAACACCATATATTTT,CASSPRGNTIYF
TRBJ1-2,NA,TRBD1,TRBV18,TGTGCCAGCTCACCAAGGACAGGGATGAGGGATGGCTACACCTTC,CASSPRTGMRDGYTF
TRBJ1-5,NA,TRBD1,TRBV10-1,TGCGCCAGCAGTGCAGGGGGTCAGCCCCAGCATTTT,CASSAGGQPQHF
TRBJ2-7,NA,NA,TRBV11-2,TGTGCCAGCAGTATTGGTAGGGTAGGTGACGAGCAGTACTTC,CASSIGRVGDEQYF
TRBJ2-7,NA,TRBD1,TRBV11-2,TGTGCCAGCAGATACAGCGGAGGGACAGGGATCCCCTACGAGCAGTACTTC,CASRYSGGTGIPYEQYF
TRBJ1-1,NA,NA,TRBV7-9,TGTGCCAGCAGCTGGGGCAGCGGGCCTGAAGCTTTCTTT,CASSWGSGPEAFF
TRBJ2-2,NA,NA,TRBV9,TGTGCCAGCAGCTCAAGGGGGGGCACCGGGGAGCTGTTTTTT,CASSSRGGTGELFF